This T cell receptor (beta chain) was sequenced for a study of PD-1 blockade in classical Hodgkin lymphoma. In every patient, relapse followed autologous stem cell transplantation, while exposure to brentuximab vedotin differed. Progressive disease, partial response or complete response was each patient's best response. Profiling relied on immunoSEQ multiplex PCR, and the TCRdb table lists in-frame clones only, not all of them. The sample includes about 110,000 clones, roughly nine tenths of them seen just once. Whole-study findings and limits: By cycle point C4D1, TCR diversity had risen significantly in CD4+ cells (but not CD8+ cells). Before treatment, complete responders showed about the same diversity as newly diagnosed patients. Lower baseline TCR diversity was reported for newly diagnosed patients than for healthy donors.

As concerns this clone: Its antigen is unknown.

From germline, CDR1 is SGHTA and CDR2 FQGNSA. V lost 7 bases and J lost 2, with 12 bases in between. This CDR3 spans 13 amino acids. The source of this sequence is a human donor with classical Hodgkin lymphoma. The sample was peripheral blood mononuclear cells (PBMCs), taken before the second cycle of nivolumab. The chain combines TRBV7-2 with TRBJ2-7; the D gene is possibly TRBD2 (6 bases). CDR3: CASTRDSTYEQYF. CDR3 bases: TGTGCCAGCACCCGGGACTCCACCTACGAGCAGTACTTC.